This T cell receptor beta chain was observed in a study of vaccination effects on CD4 cells after COVID-19. There are a few counts of this clone. What it binds is unknown. Profiling relied on immunoSEQ multiplex PCR, and the TCRdb table lists in-frame clones only, not all of them. Of fewer than 85,000 clones in the sample, around 81% were seen once. Peptide-pool stimulation followed by sequencing identified expanded antigen-specific CD4+ clonotypes in the ViraFEST assay. An approximately 10-day culture period preceded the isolation of CD4+ T cells. No vaccinee had earlier SARS-CoV-2 infection, and nucleocapsid antibodies were negative. The trim removed 4 bases at V and 4 bases at J, leaving 6 bases unmatched. The V gene's germline CDR1 is SGDLS and CDR2 YYNGEE. The CDR3 is made up of 15 amino acids.

This rearrangement joins TRBV9 to TRBJ2-2; 8 nucleotides agree with TRBD1. This TCR derives from a human donor who received a COVID-19 vaccine. The starting material was CD4+ T cells from PBMCs cultured with SARS-CoV-2 spike peptides, obtained before COVID-19 vaccination. For the CDR3, the DNA is TGTGCCAGCAGCCTCCGGACAGGGTTCACCGGGGAGCTGTTTTTT. This codes for CASSLRTGFTGELFF.